Sequencing of this TCR beta chain was carried out in a study of cytomegalovirus exposure and HLA in healthy donors. Points from the study as a whole: Later analysis identified 17,000 or so TCR beta sequences associated with HLA alleles, using a false discovery rate threshold of 0.05. It is likely that the observed cluster of highly shared sequence variants was a sequencing artifact.

In regard to this clone: Its antigen is undetermined.

The PCR used 60 Vbeta and 13 Jbeta primers. Only in-frame clones appear in the TCRdb table, and some are missing; sequencing was by immunoSEQ multiplex PCR. The data contain about 130,000 clones, around 75% of them seen just once; the ten biggest clones take up around 3%. The CDR3 contains 14 residues. CDR1 and CDR2 from the germline V gene are SGHTA and FQGNSA. V lost 5 bases, J lost 1 base, and 11 bases lay in between. This clonotype was obtained from a woman aged 45-65 years in good health and CMV-seronegative. Material for sequencing was PBMCs. The rearrangement uses TRBV7-2 and TRBJ2-5, with D hard to call. The DNA for the CDR3 is TGTGCCAGCAGCCCGGAACTAATCCAAGAGACCCAGTACTTC. Residues: CASSPELIQETQYF.